This TCR beta chain was found in a study of T cells in Graves' hyperthyroidism and ophthalmopathy. Study-wide context: Peripheral blood was taken when the disease was first diagnosed, before any treatment began.

Exclusion of patients followed from uncontrolled infection, other autoimmune disease, pregnancy or lactation. Comment on this clonotype: The antigen remains undetermined.

Researchers amplified the TCR beta CDR3 regions from RNA transcripts. With the HTBI primer set, the TCR CDR3 went through a first round of RT-PCR. TCRdb re-called the multiplex PCR reads with MiXCR, one entry per CDR3 protein. This table has around 420,000 distinct CDR3 sequences, approximately 15% appearing once. Study-wide results and caveats: Prediction of ophthalmopathy progression came a median roughly 6.4 months pre-onset.

Germline lookup yields CDR1 SEHNR and CDR2 FQNEAQ (reference sequence). The V segment lost 5 bases and the J segment 4 bases; nucleotides outside the gene matches: 9. CDR3 size: 16 residues. The sequenced material came from blood. The TCR was taken from a woman younger than 30 with Graves' hyperthyroidism. The chain employs TRBV7-9 and TRBJ1-4, with TRBD1 matching over 8 bases. The CDR3 is CASSPPGQAINEKLFF. CDR3 nucleotide sequence: TGTGCCAGCAGCCCCCCGGGACAGGCGATTAATGAAAAACTGTTTTTT.